This note documents a single T cell receptor beta chain sequence. Sequencing was performed with immunoSEQ multiplex PCR; in TCRdb, only in-frame clones are kept and a portion is missing. Among over 70,000 clones, roughly nine tenths were seen once, and the ten largest hold 5.3%. The data stem from a study of T cell responses to AZD1222 COVID-19 vaccine. The V end lost 2 bases, the J end lost 4 bases, and 2 bases lay between the germline ends. The CDR3 sequence is 10 residues long. CDR1 and CDR2 from the germline V gene are DFQATT and SNEGSKA (reference sequence). Recipients boosted at about 4 weeks or about 12 weeks are pooled.

The specimen was peripheral blood, collected 28 days after the second AZD1222 dose. This clonotype was sampled from an adult who received the AZD1222 COVID-19 vaccine. The chain employs TRBV20-1 and TRBJ2-5; no definite D call. Here the CDR3 DNA reads TGCAGTGCTAGACGAGAGACCCAGTACTTC. The encoded protein is CSARRETQYF.